The entry that follows covers one TCR beta chain sequence. The record originates from a study of control samples from healthy donors and cancer patients. Sequencing was performed with immunoSEQ multiplex PCR; in TCRdb, only in-frame clones are kept and a portion is missing. The table shows 150,000 to 200,000 clones, with about 94% occurring only once. V lost 6 bases to trimming and J lost 6 bases; unmatched junction nucleotides: 4. The CDR3 runs to 12 residues. Germline-derived CDR1 and CDR2 are SGHAT and FQNNGV. Source material: PBMCs. This chain links TRBV11-2 with TRBJ2-7, with TRBD1 matching over 8 bases. The TCR originated in a man aged 60 to 75 with colorectal cancer. CDR3 region: CASSPTGGEQYF. In nucleotides, the CDR3 is TGTGCCAGCAGTCCCACAGGGGGCGAGCAGTACTTC.